Detailed here is one TCR beta chain. Its antigen is unknown. The sample is drawn from a study of shared clonotypes between healthy human individuals. Study-level results: An expected dependence of interdonor clonotype sharing on sequencing depth was noted.

The ends lost 2 bases at V and 6 bases at J; junction bases unmatched: 7. Germline V lookup: CDR1 SEHNR, CDR2 FQNEAQ (reference sequence). The length of the CDR3 is 15 residues. Assay runs were performed at deep level. Each cell subset's genomic DNA was divided evenly among several immunoSEQ plates. In the sorted-subset replicate PCRs, 150 to 200 ng DNA, some 30,000 T cell genomes, was used. Measured with immunoSEQ multiplex PCR; TCRdb has only the in-frame clones, and not every one. The data show more than 2 million clones, with 85% to 95% seen just once and approximately 1.7% held by the top ten. The naive CD8 fraction comprised CD45RO-negative cells positively selected for CCR7 and excluded terminally differentiated effector memory CD45RA+ cells.

This rearrangement joins TRBV7-9 to TRBJ1-2; the match to TRBD1 covers 9 bases. The sequence came from a man aged 18 to 35 in good health. Some clones in this sample may be carry-over from other donors' samples. Sequencing used naive CD8+ T cells from PBMCs. CDR3 sequence: CASSLSVWTGDGYTF. CDR3 in DNA: TGTGCCAGCAGCTTAAGCGTGTGGACAGGGGATGGCTACACCTTC.